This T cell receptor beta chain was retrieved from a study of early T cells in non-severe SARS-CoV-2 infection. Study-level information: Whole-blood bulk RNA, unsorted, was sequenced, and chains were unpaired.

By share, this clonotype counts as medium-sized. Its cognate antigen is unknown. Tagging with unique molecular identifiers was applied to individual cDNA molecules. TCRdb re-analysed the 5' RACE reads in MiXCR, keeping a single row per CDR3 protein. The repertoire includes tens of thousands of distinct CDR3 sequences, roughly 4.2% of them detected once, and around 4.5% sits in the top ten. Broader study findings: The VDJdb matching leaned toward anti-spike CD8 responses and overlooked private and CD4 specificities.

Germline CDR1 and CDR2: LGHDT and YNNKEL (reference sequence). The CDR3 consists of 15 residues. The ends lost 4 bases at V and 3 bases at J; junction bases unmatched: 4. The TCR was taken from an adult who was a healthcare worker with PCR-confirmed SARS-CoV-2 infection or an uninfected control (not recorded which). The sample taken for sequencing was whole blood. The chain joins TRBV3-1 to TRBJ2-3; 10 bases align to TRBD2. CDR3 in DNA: TGTGCCAGCAGCCCGCCGGGACTAGCGACAGATACGCAGTATTTT. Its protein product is CASSPPGLATDTQYF.